The present T cell receptor (beta chain) was sequenced within a study of blood T cell repertoires in COVID-19. As for the study in general: The United States, Italy and Spain were the sources of the acute and convalescent COVID-19 samples. T cells, B-cell-depleted T cells, or PBMCs provided the cDNA or gDNA that served as material.

Study processing details: Amplified reference gene primers provided the basis for estimating nucleated cell counts. TCRdb's copy holds only in-frame clones and misses some; the assay was immunoSEQ multiplex PCR. V, J and clone size reflect that table, while D and trimming were determined from the DNA. The repertoire holds 100,000 to 150,000 clones, with over 75% as singletons. Germline CDR1 is LGHNA and CDR2 is YSLEER. The CDR3 spans 15 residues. Between the trimmed V and J ends, which lost 3 bases and 1 base, there was a span of 11 bases. This TCR was recovered from a man aged 80 or over with active or convalescent COVID-19. This chain joins TRBV4-3 and TRBJ2-3, with a weak D call TRBD1 (5 bases). Sequencing was done on a sample of peripheral blood. CDR3 bases: TGCGCCAGCAGCCACTCCAGGGTAGGCACAGATACGCAGTATTTT. Its translation: CASSHSRVGTDTQYF.